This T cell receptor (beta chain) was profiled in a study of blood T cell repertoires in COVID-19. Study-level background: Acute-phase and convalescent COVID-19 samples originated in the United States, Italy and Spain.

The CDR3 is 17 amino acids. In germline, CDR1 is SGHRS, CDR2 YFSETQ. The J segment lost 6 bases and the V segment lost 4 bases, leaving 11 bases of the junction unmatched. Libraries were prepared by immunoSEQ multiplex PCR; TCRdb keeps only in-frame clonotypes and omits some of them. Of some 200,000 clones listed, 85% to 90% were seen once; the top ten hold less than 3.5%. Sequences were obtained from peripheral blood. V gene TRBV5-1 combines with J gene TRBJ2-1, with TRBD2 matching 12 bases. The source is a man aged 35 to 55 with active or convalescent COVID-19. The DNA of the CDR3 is TGCGCCAGCAGCCAAGCACTAGCGGGGGGACACCTCAATGAGCAGTTCTTC. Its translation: CASSQALAGGHLNEQFF. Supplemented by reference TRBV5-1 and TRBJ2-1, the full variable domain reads KAGVTQTPRYLIKTRGQQVTLSCSPISGHRSVSWYQQTPGQGLQFLFEYFSETQRNKGNFPGRFSGRQFSNSRSEMNVSTLELGDSALYLCASSQALAGGHLNEQFFGPGTRLTVL.